The present T cell receptor (beta chain) was sequenced within a study of blood T cell repertoires in COVID-19. Study background: Researchers got acute and convalescent COVID-19 samples from the United States, Italy and Spain. T cells, B-cell-depleted T cells, or PBMCs supplied cDNA or gDNA.

Trimming took 7 bases from V and 5 from J; bases not matched to a gene: 12. The CDR3 totals 16 residues. Germline V gene lookup returns CDR1 MNHEY and CDR2 SMNVEV (reference sequence). Followed over time, Seattle patients had been enrolled while infection was active. TCRdb's table, derived via immunoSEQ multiplex PCR, lists solely in-frame clones and lacks some. The table has around 300,000 clones, around 89% seen once; the top ten hold roughly 6%. The chain employs TRBV27 and TRBJ2-1; 9 bases align to TRBD2. The sequenced sample was peripheral blood. This receptor was identified in a woman aged 50 to 60 with COVID-19, enrolled during active disease. The CDR3 is CASTRGSGRTHNEQFF. The CDR3 region has the DNA TGTGCCAGCACCCGAGGGAGCGGGAGGACACACAATGAGCAGTTCTTC.